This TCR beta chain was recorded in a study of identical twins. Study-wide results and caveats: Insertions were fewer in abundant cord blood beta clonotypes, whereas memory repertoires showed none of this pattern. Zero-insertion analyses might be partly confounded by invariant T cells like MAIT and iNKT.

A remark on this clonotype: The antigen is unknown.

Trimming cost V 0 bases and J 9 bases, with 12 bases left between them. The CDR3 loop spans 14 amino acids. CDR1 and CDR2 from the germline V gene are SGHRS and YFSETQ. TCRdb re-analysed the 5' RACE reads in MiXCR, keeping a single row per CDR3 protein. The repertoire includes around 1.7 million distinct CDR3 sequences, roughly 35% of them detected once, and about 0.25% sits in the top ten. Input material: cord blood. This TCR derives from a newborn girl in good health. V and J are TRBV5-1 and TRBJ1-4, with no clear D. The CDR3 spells CASSLDSSQKKLFF. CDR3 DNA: TGCGCCAGCAGCTTGGACTCCAGCCAAAAAAAACTGTTTTTT.